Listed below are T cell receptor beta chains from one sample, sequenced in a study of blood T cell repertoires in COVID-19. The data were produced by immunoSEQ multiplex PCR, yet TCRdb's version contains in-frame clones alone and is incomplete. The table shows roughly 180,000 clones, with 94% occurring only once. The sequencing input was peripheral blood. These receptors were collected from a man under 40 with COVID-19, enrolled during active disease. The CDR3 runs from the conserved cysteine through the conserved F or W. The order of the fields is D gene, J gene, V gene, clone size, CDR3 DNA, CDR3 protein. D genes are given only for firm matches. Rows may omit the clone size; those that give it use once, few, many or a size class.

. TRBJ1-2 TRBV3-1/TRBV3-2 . TGTGCCAGCAGCCAAGCAGTTTTCTATGGCTACACCTTC CASSQAVFYGYTF
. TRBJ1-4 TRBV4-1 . TGCGCCAGCAGCCAAGATAACTCTGAAAAACTGTTTTTT CASSQDNSEKLFF
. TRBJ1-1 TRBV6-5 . TGTGCCAGCAGTCCCCAGGAGAACACTGAAGCTTTCTTT CASSPQENTEAFF
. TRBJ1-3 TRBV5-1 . TGCGCCAGCAGCCTGGGTGGCCCTGAGGCTGGAAACACCATATATTTT CASSLGGPEAGNTIYF
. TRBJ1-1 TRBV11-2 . TGTGCCAGCAGTCTTTACGACAGCCGCACTGAAGCTTTCTTT CASSLYDSRTEAFF
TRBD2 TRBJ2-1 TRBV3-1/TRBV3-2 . TGTGCCAGCAGCCAAGGCGCTAGCGGGGGGGCGGATGAGCAGTTCTTC CASSQGASGGADEQFF
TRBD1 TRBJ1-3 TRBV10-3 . TGTGCCATCAGGGGACAGGTCTCTGGAAACACCATATATTTT CAIRGQVSGNTIYF
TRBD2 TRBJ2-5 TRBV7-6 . TGTGCCAGCAGCTTAACCTCCTCACTAGCGGAGATCCAAGAGACCCAGTACTTC CASSLTSSLAEIQETQYF
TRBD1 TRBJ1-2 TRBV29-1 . TGCAGCGTAATACAGGGGATGGATGGCTACACCTTC CSVIQGMDGYTF
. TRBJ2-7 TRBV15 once TGTGCCACCAGCAGAGGCAGGGTGGCCGAGCAGTACTTC CATSRGRVAEQYF
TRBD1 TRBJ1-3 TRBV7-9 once TGTGCCAGCAGCCTGACAGGGAACTCTGGAAACACCATATATTTT CASSLTGNSGNTIYF
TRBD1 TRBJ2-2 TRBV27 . TGTGCCAGCAGTTTATACCCCGGGACAGGGGGCGAAGGGGAGCTGTTTTTT CASSLYPGTGGEGELFF
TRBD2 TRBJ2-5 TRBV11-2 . TGTGCCAGCAGCTTAGGTCTAGCGGGGGGCGGATACCAAGAGACCCAGTACTTC CASSLGLAGGGYQETQYF
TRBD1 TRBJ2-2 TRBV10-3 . TGTGCCATCAGTGAAGGACAGGGGGCCTTCACCGGGGAGCTGTTTTTT CAISEGQGAFTGELFF
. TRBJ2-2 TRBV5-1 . TGCGCCAGCAGCTTACGGGGGAACCCATCCGGGGAGCTGTTTTTT CASSLRGNPSGELFF
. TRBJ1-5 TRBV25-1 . TGTGCCAGCAGGGGGGGGGATCAGCCCCAGCATTTT CASRGGDQPQHF
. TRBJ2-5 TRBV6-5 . TGTGCCAGCAGTTACCGCAGGGATCGTGAGACCCAGTACTTC CASSYRRDRETQYF
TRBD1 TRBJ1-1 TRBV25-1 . TGTGCCAGCAGTCCTCAGGGGCGCGGGACAGGGGCGAACACTGAAGCTTTCTTT CASSPQGRGTGANTEAFF
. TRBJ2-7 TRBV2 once TGTGCCAGCAGTGGTTCTCGGTACGAGCAGTACTTC CASSGSRYEQYF
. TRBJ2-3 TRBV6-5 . TGTGCCAGCACCCTAGGGGTTAGAACAGATACGCAGTATTTT CASTLGVRTDTQYF
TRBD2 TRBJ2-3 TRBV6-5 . TGTGCCAGCAGGAGGTCGCGGGGGGCCCCAGATACGCAGTATTTT CASRRSRGAPDTQYF
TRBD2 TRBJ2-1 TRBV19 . TGTGCCAGTAGTATCCTATTAGCGGGCCCCAGCTCCTACAATGAGCAGTTCTTC CASSILLAGPSSYNEQFF
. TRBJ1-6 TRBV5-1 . TGCGCCAGCAGCTTGGATCGCAGGTTGAGCTCCTATAATTCACCCCTCCACTTT CASSLDRRLSSYNSPLHF
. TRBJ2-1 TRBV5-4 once TGTGCCAGCAGCACCGGGGACTGGGTGAGCAATGAGCAGTTCTTC CASSTGDWVSNEQFF
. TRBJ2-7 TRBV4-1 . TGCGCCAGCAGCCAAGGGTTCCCGTACAGGGAGACCTACGAGCAGTACTTC CASSQGFPYRETYEQYF
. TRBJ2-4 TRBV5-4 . TGTGCCAGCAGCCTCCCAGGAGCCAAAAACATTCAGTACTTC CASSLPGAKNIQYF
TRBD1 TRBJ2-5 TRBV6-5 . TGTGCCAGCAGTTGGACAGGGATTGGGGAGACCCAGTACTTC CASSWTGIGETQYF
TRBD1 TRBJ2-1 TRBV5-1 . TGCGCCAGCAGCTTGGGACAGGGGTCCTACAATGAGCAGTTCTTC CASSLGQGSYNEQFF
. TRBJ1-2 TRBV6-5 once TGTGCCAGCAGTTACGGGGTTCGGGGAGAGGGCTACACCTTC CASSYGVRGEGYTF
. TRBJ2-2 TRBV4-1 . TGCGCCAGCAGCCAAGACACAGGAAGCGCGAACACCGGGGAGCTGTTTTTT CASSQDTGSANTGELFF
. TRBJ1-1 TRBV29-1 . TGCAGCGTTCGGCCCTTTTACTTCAACGAGGCTGAAGCTTTCTTT CSVRPFYFNEAEAFF
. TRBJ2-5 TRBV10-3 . TGTGCCATCAGTGGAGCAGGGGAGAGGGAGACCCAGTACTTC CAISGAGERETQYF
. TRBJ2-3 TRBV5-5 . TGTGCCAGCAGCCCGAGCACAGATACGCAGTATTTT CASSPSTDTQYF
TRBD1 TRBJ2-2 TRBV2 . TGTGCCAGCCGTCGGACAGGGGCGACCGGGGAGCTGTTTTTT CASRRTGATGELFF
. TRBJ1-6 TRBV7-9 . TGTGCCAGCAGCCCCAGGGGATTGGGTTCACCCCTCCACTTT CASSPRGLGSPLHF
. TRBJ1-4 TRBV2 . TGTGCCAGCAGTGTTGAGGGGGTTCGTAAAAAACTGTTTTTT CASSVEGVRKKLFF
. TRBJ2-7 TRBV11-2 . TGTGCCAGCAGCTTAGATGAAGGGGTAGGGAGGTACGAGCAGTACTTC CASSLDEGVGRYEQYF
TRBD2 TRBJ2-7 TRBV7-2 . TGTGCCAGCAGCTTAGGAGGGCGGGGGGACTCCTACGAGCAGTACTTC CASSLGGRGDSYEQYF
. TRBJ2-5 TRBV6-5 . TGTGCCAGCAGTCCACGGGGGAACCAAGAGACCCAGTACTTC CASSPRGNQETQYF
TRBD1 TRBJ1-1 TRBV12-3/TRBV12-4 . TGTGCCAGCAGGGGGACAGTGAACACTGAAGCTTTCTTT CASRGTVNTEAFF
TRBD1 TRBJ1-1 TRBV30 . TGTGCCTGGGACAGGGAGGGCACTGAAGCTTTCTTT CAWDREGTEAFF